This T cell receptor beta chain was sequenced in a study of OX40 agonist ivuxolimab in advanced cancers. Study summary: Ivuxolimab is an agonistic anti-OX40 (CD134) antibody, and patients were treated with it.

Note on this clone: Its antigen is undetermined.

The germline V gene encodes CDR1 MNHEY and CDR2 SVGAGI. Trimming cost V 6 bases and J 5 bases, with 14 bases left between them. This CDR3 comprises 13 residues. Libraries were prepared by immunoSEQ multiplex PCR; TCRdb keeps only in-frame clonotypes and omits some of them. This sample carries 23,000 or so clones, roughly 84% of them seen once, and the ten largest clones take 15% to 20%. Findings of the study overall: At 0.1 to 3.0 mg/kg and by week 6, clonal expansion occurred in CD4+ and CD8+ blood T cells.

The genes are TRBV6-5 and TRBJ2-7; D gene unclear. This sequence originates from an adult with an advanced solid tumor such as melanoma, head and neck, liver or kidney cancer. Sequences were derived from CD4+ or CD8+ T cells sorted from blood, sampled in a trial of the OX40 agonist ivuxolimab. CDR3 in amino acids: CASRPPGPHEQYF. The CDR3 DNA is TGTGCCAGCAGGCCACCCGGGCCCCACGAGCAGTACTTC.